Presented here are 32 T cell receptor beta chains from one specimen sequenced in a study of blood T cell repertoires in COVID-19. Measured with immunoSEQ multiplex PCR; TCRdb has only the in-frame clones, and not every one. This sample has tens of thousands of clones, with about 90% found just once. The sequencing input was peripheral blood. The source of these receptors is a human donor in a cohort sampled during active COVID-19.

This chain connects TRBV3-1 (or the pseudogene TRBV3-2) to TRBJ2-1; the match to TRBD2 covers 13 bases. The junction had 2 bases not matched to a gene; V was cut back by 2 bases and J by 13 bases. CDR3 length: 13 residues. Per germline, CDR1 LGHDT and CDR2 YNNKEL (reference sequence). The CDR3 is CASSQRTSGGQFF. The CDR3, as DNA: TGTGCCAGCAGCCAAAGGACTAGCGGGGGCCAGTTCTTC.

V is TRBV7-9 and J is TRBJ2-1; TRBD1 is a possible D gene (6 bases). The V gene's germline CDR1 is SEHNR and CDR2 FQNEAQ (reference sequence). This CDR3 is built from 14 residues. V dropped 3 bases and J dropped 6 bases, with 12 bases sitting between them. CDR3 sequence (DNA): TGTGCCAGCAGCTTTGCAGGGGTTGGCAATGAGCAGTTCTTC. Protein product: CASSFAGVGNEQFF.

The chain joins TRBV2 to TRBJ1-3; the D gene is possibly TRBD1 (5 bases). The CDR3 contains 14 residues. CDR1 is SNHLY, CDR2 FYNNEI, per germline. V was clipped by 5 bases and J by 0 bases, with 8 bases between them. The CDR3 DNA reads TGTGCCAGCAGTAGGGACTACTCTGGAAACACCATATATTTT. It encodes CASSRDYSGNTIYF.

This clone occurred once. The gene calls are TRBV5-1 and TRBJ2-7; maybe TRBD2 (6 bases). Germline CDR1 is SGHRS and CDR2 is YFSETQ. The CDR3 is made up of 16 amino acids. Trimming took off 0 bases at V and 3 bases at J, with 16 bases between the two ends. The CDR3 coding sequence is TGCGCCAGCAGCTTGGTAGCGGATTTGCCCCACTACGAGCAGTACTTC. Its protein product is CASSLVADLPHYEQYF.

This chain links TRBV12-3 or TRBV12-4 with TRBJ1-1; D is uncertain. The CDR3 runs to 13 residues. Deletions cut 3 bases from V and 0 bases from J, with 5 bases between. The CDR3 coding sequence is TGTGCCAGCAGTTTCCGGGTGAACACTGAAGCTTTCTTT. Its protein product is CASSFRVNTEAFF.

V gene TRBV30 combines with J gene TRBJ1-6, with D tentatively TRBD1 (5 bases). CDR1 GTSNPN and CDR2 SVGIG come from the germline V gene (reference sequence). This CDR3 is 16 amino acids long. V gave up 0 bases and J gave up 4 bases, with 13 bases separating them. DNA of the CDR3: TGTGCCTGGAGTGTATCGCGGACAAATTATAATTCACCCCTCCACTTT. Translating gives CAWSVSRTNYNSPLHF.

The chain combines TRBV18 with TRBJ1-3, with D unresolved. The V and J ends lost 4 bases and 2 bases respectively, with 9 bases between them. CDR1 is KGHSH and CDR2 is LQKENI in the germline V gene. The CDR3 is 14 amino acids. This CDR3 reads CASSLSVTGNTIYF. The CDR3 DNA reads as TGTGCCAGCTCACTCTCTGTAACTGGAAACACCATATATTTT.

This rearrangement joins TRBV11-2 to TRBJ1-3; tentatively, D is TRBD1 (6 bases). V dropped 7 bases and J dropped 3 bases, with 16 bases sitting between them. Germline loops: CDR1 SGHAT, CDR2 FQNNGV. This CDR3 is 15 amino acids long. As DNA, the CDR3 is TGTGCCAGCATGTGGGGGGGCATGCGTGGAAACACCATATATTTT. This encodes CASMWGGMRGNTIYF.

In this sample, this clone turned up a few times. The rearrangement joins TRBV24-1 to TRBJ2-2, with a possible D match to TRBD2 (5 bases). Looked up from germline, CDR1 is KGHDR and CDR2 is SFDVKD. The V end was cut by 5 bases, the J end by 1 base, with 13 bases between. The CDR3 has 16 residues. The CDR3 DNA sequence: TGTGCCACCAGTGCCGCCACTAGACTGAACACCGGGGAGCTGTTTTTT. Encoded protein: CATSAATRLNTGELFF.

The chain joins TRBV9 to TRBJ2-5, with TRBD2 matching 7 bases. In germline, CDR1 is SGDLS, CDR2 YYNGEE. The junction had 3 bases not matched to a gene; V was cut back by 3 bases and J by 4 bases. This CDR3 is built from 13 residues. The CDR3 DNA is TGTGCCAGCAGCGGGACTAGTAGAGAGACCCAGTACTTC. The encoded protein is CASSGTSRETQYF. Variable domain in full (rest from reference TRBV9 and TRBJ2-5): DSGVTQTPKHLITATGQRVTLRCSPRSGDLSVYWYQQSLDQGLQFLIQYYNGEERAKGNILERFSAQQFPDLHSELNLSSLELGDSALYFCASSGTSRETQYFGPGTRLLVL.

V gene TRBV10-3 combines with J gene TRBJ1-1; the D gene is possibly TRBD1 (5 bases). The V gene lost 6 bases and the J gene lost 1 base, with 21 bases spanning the gap. The CDR3 spans 17 residues. The germline CDR1 and CDR2 sequences are ENHRY and SYGVKD. CDR3 nucleotides: TGTGCCATCAGGCCGGCCGGCAGGGCGTATACGAACACTGAAGCTTTCTTT. Translated, it gives CAIRPAGRAYTNTEAFF.

The J gene is TRBJ1-5, the V gene TRBV2; D call uncertain. The V gene lost 3 bases and the J gene lost 7 bases, with 13 bases spanning the gap. Germline-derived CDR1 and CDR2 are SNHLY and FYNNEI. There are 14 residues in the CDR3. The CDR3 nucleotides are TGTGCCAGCAGTGACTGGGGAGTCAAACAGCCCCAGCATTTT. This encodes CASSDWGVKQPQHF.

The rearrangement uses TRBV28 and TRBJ1-2, with 12 bases lining up with TRBD1. The CDR3 consists of 15 residues. The germline V gene has CDR1 MDHEN and CDR2 SYDVKM. V was pared by 6 bases and J by 5 bases, with 7 bases of the junction left unmatched. CDR3 DNA: TGTGCCAGCAGCCGGGAGGGACAGGGGGCTTATGGCTACACCTTC. This codes for CASSREGQGAYGYTF.

This chain links TRBV28 with TRBJ1-2, with 8 positions matching TRBD1. The CDR3 has 14 amino acids. The germline gives CDR1 MDHEN, CDR2 SYDVKM. Trimming removed 7 bases from V and 8 bases from J; junction bases left unmatched: 12. CDR3 loop: CASTQPVRGQGYTF. The CDR3 DNA is TGTGCCAGCACTCAACCTGTCAGGGGGCAGGGCTACACCTTC.

The gene calls are TRBV28 and TRBJ2-1, with 13 bases identical to TRBD2. Germline V gene data show CDR1 as MDHEN and CDR2 as SYDVKM. The V segment lost 6 bases and the J segment 10 bases; nucleotides outside the gene matches: 6. The CDR3 loop spans 14 amino acids. The CDR3 sequence: CASRRLAGGLEQFF. In DNA form, the CDR3 reads TGTGCCAGCAGGCGACTAGCGGGAGGCTTGGAGCAGTTCTTC.

CDR3 bases: TGTGCCAGCAGGCGGGGCGGGGGTTCTACTGAAGCTTTCTTT. It is translated as CASRRGGGSTEAFF. The chain uses TRBV5-8 and TRBJ1-1, with D possibly TRBD1 on 5 matching bases. Germline V gives CDR1 SGHTS, CDR2 YDEGEE. The V end lost 5 bases, the J end lost 5 bases, and 16 bases lay between the germline ends. The CDR3 has 14 residues.

The rearrangement links TRBV30 to TRBJ1-1; TRBD1 matches at 7 bases. In germline, CDR1 is GTSNPN, CDR2 SVGIG (reference sequence). The CDR3 length is 12 residues. The trim removed 5 bases at V and 8 bases at J, leaving 8 bases unmatched. CDR3 region: CAWVKGTVEAFF. The CDR3, as DNA: TGTGCCTGGGTTAAAGGGACAGTAGAAGCTTTCTTT. The full variable domain, its missing parts supplied by reference TRBV30 and TRBJ1-1, is SQTIHQWPATLVQPVGSPLSLECTVEGTSNPNLYWYRQAAGRGLQLLFYSVGIGQISSEVPQNLSASRPQDRQFILSSKKLLLSDSGFYLCAWVKGTVEAFFGQGTRLTVV.

The chain has TRBV7-3 and TRBJ2-6; maybe TRBD2 (5 bases). Germline V gives CDR1 SGHTA, CDR2 FQGTGA. With 1 base removed from V and 4 bases from J, the gap between germline ends came to 11 bases. The CDR3 is made up of 16 amino acids. The CDR3 region has the DNA TGTGCCAGCAGCTTAAGCCCAGGAGGAGGGGCCAACGTCCTGACTTTC. This translates into CASSLSPGGGANVLTF.

The CDR3 DNA is TGTGCCAGCAATAGCGGGGGGGCCTACAATGAGCAGTTCTTC. Its translation is CASNSGGAYNEQFF. The chain recombines TRBV2 with TRBJ2-1; the match to TRBD2 covers 11 bases. The germline V gene encodes CDR1 SNHLY and CDR2 FYNNEI. The CDR3 totals 14 residues. The trim removed 7 bases at V and 2 bases at J, leaving 1 base unmatched.

This rearrangement joins TRBV14 to TRBJ2-3; no clear D gene. V was shortened by 3 bases and J by 0 bases, with 10 bases between the two germline ends. CDR3 length: 15 residues. CDR1 and CDR2 from the germline V gene are SGHDN and FVKESK. The CDR3 sequence: CASSQNRASTDTQYF. CDR3 bases: TGTGCCAGCAGCCAGAATCGCGCCAGCACAGATACGCAGTATTTT. The entire variable domain, with the rest obtained from reference TRBV14 and TRBJ2-3, is as follows: EAGVTQFPSHSVIEKGQTVTLRCDPISGHDNLYWYRRVMGKEIKFLLHFVKESKQDESGMPNNRFLAERTGGTYSTLKVQPAELEDSGVYFCASSQNRASTDTQYFGPGTRLTVL.

This chain joins TRBV6-6 and TRBJ2-5, with TRBD2 matching over 8 bases. CDR3 length: 14 residues. V lost 6 bases, J lost 4 bases, and 7 bases stayed unmatched. Germline values: CDR1 MNHNY, CDR2 SVGAGI (reference sequence). DNA of the CDR3: TGTGCCAGCAGCCCCGGGGGGGTCCGAGAGACCCAGTACTTC. This codes for CASSPGGVRETQYF.

The gene calls are TRBV9 and TRBJ1-1; D gene unclear. The CDR3 is made up of 13 amino acids. The V end was cut by 0 bases, the J end by 5 bases, with 8 bases between. The V gene's germline CDR1 is SGDLS and CDR2 YYNGEE. The CDR3 loop reads CASSVAGYTEAFF. CDR3 DNA: TGTGCCAGCAGCGTAGCCGGGTATACTGAAGCTTTCTTT.

This clone was recorded only once. This chain uses TRBV18 with TRBJ1-5, with TRBD1 identical over 7 bases. Germline trimming cut 3 bases from V and 3 bases from J; bases unmatched to any gene: 8. Germline V gene lookup returns CDR1 KGHSH and CDR2 LQKENI. This CDR3 contains 16 residues. CDR3 residues: CASSPREGAPNQPQHF. The CDR3 DNA is TGTGCCAGCTCACCCCGGGAGGGGGCTCCCAATCAGCCCCAGCATTTT.

This clone was observed a handful of times. The chain combines TRBV12-3 or TRBV12-4 with TRBJ2-7; D unresolved. The CDR3 has 13 residues. Trimming stripped 5 bases from V and 7 bases from J, with 15 bases between. In DNA, the CDR3 is TGTGCCAGCAGTGCCCGGGTGGCTAGGGAGCAGTACTTC. Protein product: CASSARVAREQYF.

This clone was observed a handful of times. The chain combines TRBV7-9 with TRBJ1-1, with TRBD1 as a possible D gene (5 bases). V lost 11 bases and J 0 bases, leaving 13 bases between the germline ends. The CDR3 runs to 13 residues. The germline gives CDR1 SEHNR, CDR2 FQNEAQ (reference sequence). The CDR3 DNA is TGTGCCGGGGGGGGATTGATGAACACTGAAGCTTTCTTT. Its translation is CAGGGLMNTEAFF.

This clone occurred once. V and J are TRBV12-3 or TRBV12-4 and TRBJ1-5, with a tentative D call TRBD1 (5 bases). Trimming removed 6 bases at V and 5 bases at J, with 8 bases between. The CDR3 loop spans 12 amino acids. Here the CDR3 reads CASSPGYQPQHF. In DNA, the CDR3 is TGTGCCAGCAGCCCAGGGTATCAGCCCCAGCATTTT.

The chain couples TRBV10-3 to TRBJ2-5; 11 bases are a match to TRBD2. The CDR3 consists of 16 residues. Germline CDR1 reads ENHRY; CDR2 reads SYGVKD. V lost 4 bases and J lost 2; bases outside the gene matches: 6. CDR3 DNA sequence: TGTGCCATCAGTGGCTCGGGACTAGCGGATCAAGAGACCCAGTACTTC. Amino acids: CAISGSGLADQETQYF.

The chain carries TRBV2 and TRBJ1-3; 7 bases are a match to TRBD1. Germline V gives CDR1 SNHLY, CDR2 FYNNEI. The CDR3 runs to 16 residues. V shed 3 bases, J shed 2 bases, and the junction held 7 bases outside the gene matches. The CDR3 here is CASSDQGGRTGNTIYF. The CDR3 DNA sequence: TGTGCCAGCAGTGACCAGGGGGGTAGAACTGGAAACACCATATATTTT.

The V and J genes are TRBV28 and TRBJ2-1; D is possibly TRBD2 (6 bases). The germline gives CDR1 MDHEN, CDR2 SYDVKM. The CDR3 sequence is 13 residues long. Trimming removed 2 bases from V and 8 bases from J, with 10 bases in between. The CDR3 loop reads CASSLGRWYEQFF. The CDR3 DNA reads as TGTGCCAGCAGTTTAGGGAGGTGGTATGAGCAGTTCTTC.

The chain is built from TRBV5-4 and TRBJ1-2, with 8 bases matching TRBD1. This CDR3 spans 13 amino acids. CDR1 and CDR2 (germline): SGHNT, YYREEE (reference sequence). V trimming: 1 base; J trimming: 6 bases; junction bases outside the gene matches: 2. The chain's CDR3 is CASSLQGANGYTF. The CDR3 coding sequence is TGTGCCAGCAGCTTGCAGGGGGCGAATGGCTACACCTTC.

The rearrangement joins TRBV7-2 to TRBJ1-3; D might be TRBD1 (5 bases). The V end was cut by 1 base, the J end by 3 bases, with 10 bases between. This CDR3 spans 15 amino acids. Germline-derived CDR1 and CDR2 are SGHTA and FQGNSA. The DNA of the CDR3 is TGTGCCAGCAGCTTAGTCTGGGGCGGTGGAAACACCATATATTTT. It translates to CASSLVWGGGNTIYF.

This sequence joins TRBV19 and TRBJ2-3; 9 bases align to TRBD1. CDR1 is LNHDA and CDR2 is SQIVND in the germline V gene (reference sequence). V lost 6 bases, J lost 6 bases, and 7 bases stayed unmatched. The CDR3 contains 14 residues. The CDR3 protein is CASRRDRDRDTQYF. CDR3 in DNA: TGTGCCAGTAGGCGGGACAGGGATCGGGATACGCAGTATTTT.